This TCR beta chain was identified during a study of blood T cell repertoires in COVID-19. Across the study: T cells, B-cell-depleted T cells, or PBMCs supplied cDNA or gDNA.

Authors' analysis steps: It was from reference gene primer amplification that nucleated cell counts were estimated. TCRdb keeps only in-frame clones here, not all; method: immunoSEQ multiplex PCR. The V and J calls and clone size were taken over from that table, and D and trimming were inferred from the DNA. The table lists approximately 50,000 clones, over 90% of them singletons. The CDR3 contains 16 residues. The V gene's germline CDR1 is MNHNS and CDR2 SASEGT. V was pared by 3 bases and J by 9 bases, with 7 bases of the junction left unmatched. This clone was picked up one time. This clonotype was obtained from a man aged 50-60 years with active COVID-19. The J gene is TRBJ2-1, the V gene TRBV6-1; 14 nucleotides line up with TRBD2. The sequenced sample consisted of peripheral blood. The CDR3 coding sequence is TGTGCCAGCAGTGAGGATAGGACTAGCGGGAGGTCTGAGCAGTTCTTC. Its translation: CASSEDRTSGRSEQFF.